The source of this T cell receptor beta chain is a study of T cell responses to AZD1222 COVID-19 vaccine. Libraries were prepared by immunoSEQ multiplex PCR; TCRdb keeps only in-frame clonotypes and omits some of them. The table lists around 110,000 clones, 84% of them singletons. The CDR3 contains 15 residues. V dropped 3 bases and J dropped 4; count of bases not matched to a gene: 5. Germline values: CDR1 DFQATT, CDR2 SNEGSKA (reference sequence). This material consisted of peripheral blood, taken on day 0 of AZD1222 vaccination. The J gene is TRBJ2-1, the V gene TRBV20-1; 11 nucleotides align to TRBD2. This TCR was sampled from an adult in good health. The CDR3 is CSASTVAGGYNEQFF. In DNA, the CDR3 is TGCAGTGCTAGTACGGTAGCGGGGGGGTACAATGAGCAGTTCTTC.